Shown below are 31 T cell receptor beta chains from a single sample sequenced in a study of shared clonotypes between healthy human individuals. Sequenced by immunoSEQ multiplex PCR; TCRdb stores in-frame clones only, minus some. The sample lists millions of clones; over 85% were seen once. The sample comprised naive CD4+ T cells sorted from blood. Subset specified: CD45RA+ positively selected. The receptor set was obtained from a man between 18 and 35 years old in good health.

The chain has TRBV6-1 and TRBJ1-6; TRBD1 might be the D (5 bases). This CDR3 comprises 15 residues. The V and J ends lost 4 bases and 3 bases respectively, with 10 bases between them. Germline-derived CDR1 and CDR2 are MNHNS and SASEGT. DNA of the CDR3: TGTGCCAGCAGTGTAGGGGCTATCTATAATTCACCCCTCCACTTT. Amino acids: CASSVGAIYNSPLHF.

The J gene is TRBJ1-6, the V gene TRBV19; D unresolved. The CDR3 consists of 15 residues. Trimming removed 7 bases at V and 5 bases at J, with 15 bases between. Germline lookup yields CDR1 LNHDA and CDR2 SQIVND (reference sequence). CDR3 region: CASTQSRRNNSPLHF. DNA for the CDR3: TGTGCCAGTACCCAATCAAGGCGGAATAATTCACCCCTCCACTTT. The full variable domain, in which reference TRBV19 and TRBJ1-6 provide the parts outside the CDR3, is DGGITQSPKYLFRKEGQNVTLSCEQNLNHDAMYWYRQDPGQGLRLIYYSQIVNDFQKGDIAEGYSVSREKKESFPLTVTSAQKNPTAFYLCASTQSRRNNSPLHFGNGTRLTVT.

The chain uses TRBV5-4 and TRBJ2-7, with 10 bases that match TRBD2. The CDR3 covers 15 residues. After removal of 5 bases from V and 2 bases from J, the junction contained 7 bases not matched to a gene. Germline CDR1 SGHNT, CDR2 YYREEE (reference sequence). In DNA, the CDR3 is TGTGCCAGCAGATTCGGTAGCGGGGGGCCCTACGAGCAGTACTTC. Its protein is CASRFGSGGPYEQYF. Combining the CDR3 with reference TRBV5-4 and TRBJ2-7 gives the whole variable domain ETGVTQSPTHLIKTRGQQVTLRCSSQSGHNTVSWYQQALGQGPQFIFQYYREEENGRGNFPPRFSGLQFPNYSSELNVNALELDDSALYLCASRFGSGGPYEQYFGPGTRLTVT.

J is TRBJ2-7 and V is TRBV25-1, with D perhaps matching TRBD1 or TRBD2 (5 bases each). V was shortened by 8 bases and J by 4 bases, with 12 bases between the two germline ends. CDR3 length equals 12 residues. Germline CDR1 MGHDK, CDR2 SYGVNS. The CDR3 coding sequence is TGTGCCAGCGGACTGACAGTATACGAGCAGTACTTC. Translation gives CASGLTVYEQYF.

The chain uses TRBV19 and TRBJ2-1, with 11 bases identical to TRBD2. The germline gives CDR1 LNHDA, CDR2 SQIVND (reference sequence). The V gene end was trimmed by 1 base and the J gene end by 4 bases; junction bases not matched to a gene: 3. The CDR3 runs to 16 residues. For the CDR3, the DNA is TGTGCCAGTAGTATAGGTCTAGCGGGAGGTTACAATGAGCAGTTCTTC. Translating it yields CASSIGLAGGYNEQFF.

As to this clone: This specimen includes other DNA sequences encoding the same CDR3. The chain uses TRBV19 and TRBJ2-1; no reliable D call. The CDR3 is 15 residues long. V was pared by 1 base and J by 0 bases, with 7 bases between. Germline V gives CDR1 LNHDA, CDR2 SQIVND (reference sequence). As DNA, the CDR3 is TGTGCCAGTAGTATAGGGCGGAGCTCCTACAATGAGCAGTTCTTC. Encoded protein: CASSIGRSSYNEQFF.

This clone appeared a single time. This chain connects TRBV25-1 to TRBJ2-3; TRBD1 might be the D (5 bases). Germline assignment: CDR1 MGHDK and CDR2 SYGVNS. The V gene lost 2 bases and the J gene lost 1 base, with 10 bases spanning the gap. The CDR3 covers 15 residues. Written as DNA, the CDR3 is TGTGCCAGCAGTGAAATTGGACATGGCACAGATACGCAGTATTTT. It translates to CASSEIGHGTDTQYF.

This clone was seen a handful of times. The rearrangement links TRBV5-4 to TRBJ1-6, with D perhaps TRBD1 (6 bases). CDR1 is SGHNT, CDR2 YYREEE, per germline (reference sequence). Trimming took off 3 bases at V and 6 bases at J, with 16 bases between the two ends. This CDR3 region has 16 residues. CDR3 region: CASSSRRGGSNSPLHF. The DNA for the CDR3 is TGTGCCAGCAGCTCCCGGCGAGGGGGAAGTAATTCACCCCTCCACTTT.

V and J are TRBV19 and TRBJ1-1; 7 bases are shared with TRBD1. This CDR3 is 13 amino acids long. Germline V CDR1 and CDR2: LNHDA, SQIVND (reference sequence). V shed 3 bases and J 9 bases; nucleotides not matched to a gene: 7. The CDR3 bases are TGTGCCAGTAGTATGGGAGACAGGGCTCAAGCTTTCTTT. Residues: CASSMGDRAQAFF.

The chain joins TRBV5-1 to TRBJ2-5; D is possibly TRBD2 (6 bases). This CDR3 spans 14 amino acids. Trimming took off 5 bases at V and 2 bases at J, with 13 bases between the two ends. Per the germline V gene, CDR1 is SGHRS and CDR2 is YFSETQ. CDR3 bases: TGCGCCAGCAGGCAGGGACTGGTACAAGAGACCCAGTACTTC. Protein sequence: CASRQGLVQETQYF. Using reference TRBV5-1 and TRBJ2-5 for the parts outside the CDR3, the full variable domain is KAGVTQTPRYLIKTRGQQVTLSCSPISGHRSVSWYQQTPGQGLQFLFEYFSETQRNKGNFPGRFSGRQFSNSRSEMNVSTLELGDSALYLCASRQGLVQETQYFGPGTRLLVL.

The chain joins TRBV5-1 to TRBJ2-7, with 7 positions matching TRBD2. Trimming took 4 bases from V and 0 from J; bases not matched to a gene: 10. Germline V gene data show CDR1 as SGHRS and CDR2 as YFSETQ. CDR3 size: 16 residues. CDR3 residues: CASSPGGSSPSYEQYF. The CDR3 DNA reads as TGCGCCAGCAGCCCCGGGGGGTCCTCACCCTCCTACGAGCAGTACTTC.

The chain carries TRBV5-6 and TRBJ1-3; D remains unclear. Deletions cut 1 base from V and 0 bases from J, with 5 bases between. CDR1 and CDR2 (germline): SGHDT, YYEEEE. The CDR3 is 14 residues long. The CDR3 sequence: CASSLPVSGNTIYF. The CDR3 region has the DNA TGTGCCAGCAGCTTGCCAGTCTCTGGAAACACCATATATTTT. The full variable domain, its missing parts supplied by reference TRBV5-6 and TRBJ1-3, is DAGVTQSPTHLIKTRGQQVTLRCSPKSGHDTVSWYQQALGQGPQFIFQYYEEEERQRGNFPDRFSGHQFPNYSSELNVNALLLGDSALYLCASSLPVSGNTIYFGEGSWLTVV.

V usage is TRBV2 and J usage is TRBJ2-1; 9 bases match TRBD2. CDR1 is SNHLY and CDR2 is FYNNEI in the germline V gene. Losses at the gene ends were 3 bases for V and 4 bases for J; bases not matched to a gene: 10. The CDR3 has 17 amino acids. In DNA form, the CDR3 reads TGTGCCAGCAGTGATCTCACTAGCGGGCTTTCTTACAATGAGCAGTTCTTC. As protein: CASSDLTSGLSYNEQFF.

V usage is TRBV5-1 and J usage is TRBJ1-5; D might be TRBD1 (5 bases). CDR3 length: 13 amino acids. CDR1 is SGHRS, CDR2 YFSETQ, per germline. With 4 bases removed from V and 4 bases from J, the gap between germline ends came to 9 bases. The CDR3 DNA follows: TGCGCCAGCAGCATGCAGGGTAATCAGCCCCAGCATTTT. This encodes CASSMQGNQPQHF.

The chain uses TRBV30 and TRBJ2-5; D not certain. The CDR3 is 15 amino acids. The V gene's germline CDR1 is GTSNPN and CDR2 SVGIG (reference sequence). The germline V and J ends were trimmed by 3 bases and 0 bases, with 14 bases remaining between them. The CDR3 here is CAWSPKRSHQETQYF. CDR3 nucleotide sequence: TGTGCCTGGAGCCCGAAGAGATCCCACCAAGAGACCCAGTACTTC.

This clone was recorded only once. The CDR3 sequence: CASSLAESIAGYTF. In DNA form, the CDR3 reads TGTGCCAGCAGCTTGGCCGAGTCGATTGCTGGCTACACCTTC. The chain carries TRBV5-5 and TRBJ1-2; no reliable D call. Germline CDR1 and CDR2: SGHKS and YYEKEE (reference sequence). CDR3 length: 14 residues. Trimming removed 0 bases from V and 7 bases from J, with 13 bases in between.

The J gene is TRBJ2-1, the V gene TRBV5-4, with D uncertain. Germline values: CDR1 SGHNT, CDR2 YYREEE (reference sequence). CDR3 length equals 11 residues. The V end was cut by 4 bases, the J end by 5 bases, with 4 bases between. The CDR3 bases are TGTGCCAGCAGCAAGGACAATGAGCAGTTCTTC. It encodes CASSKDNEQFF.

The chain carries TRBV5-4 and TRBJ2-3; D assignment may be TRBD1 or TRBD2 (5 bases each). Germline-derived CDR1 and CDR2 are SGHNT and YYREEE (reference sequence). The CDR3 length is 16 residues. V lost 5 bases, J lost 3 bases, and 19 bases lay in between. CDR3 nucleotide sequence: TGTGCCAGCAGTTCCGGGACCCCGATCCCAACAGATACGCAGTATTTT. Protein product: CASSSGTPIPTDTQYF.

This clone was seen once. The chain joins TRBV19 to TRBJ1-2, with a possible D match to TRBD1 (6 bases). The V end was cut by 4 bases, the J end by 3 bases, with 12 bases between. CDR3 size: 14 residues. Germline lookup yields CDR1 LNHDA and CDR2 SQIVND (reference sequence). CDR3 amino acids: CASSRVRGYYGYTF. CDR3 coding DNA: TGTGCCAGTAGTAGGGTCAGGGGTTACTATGGCTACACCTTC.

J is TRBJ2-2 and V is TRBV5-8; D is possibly TRBD1 (6 bases). This CDR3 has 17 amino acids. Deletions cut 3 bases from V and 0 bases from J, with 15 bases between. Germline values: CDR1 SGHTS, CDR2 YDEGEE. CDR3 coding DNA: TGTGCCAGCAGCTCCGGGACAAGAAACGCGAACACCGGGGAGCTGTTTTTT. Its protein is CASSSGTRNANTGELFF.

A word on this clone: The junction shows a germline mismatch at one end, possibly a read error. The chain combines TRBV18 with TRBJ1-1; D unclear. This CDR3 comprises 13 residues. Germline V lookup: CDR1 KGHSH, CDR2 LQKENI. CDR3 amino acids: CASSPQSYTEAFF. The CDR3 bases are TGTGCCAGCTCCCCACAGTCTTACACTGAAGCTTTCTTT.

The chain couples TRBV7-3 to TRBJ2-2; 7 nucleotides align to TRBD1. After removal of 5 bases from V and 4 bases from J, the junction contained 4 bases not matched to a gene. CDR1 and CDR2 from the germline V gene are SGHTA and FQGTGA. CDR3 length: 14 amino acids. The CDR3, as DNA: TGTGCCAGCAGCCCGGGACAGCCCACCGGGGAGCTGTTTTTT. Its protein product is CASSPGQPTGELFF. Using reference TRBV7-3 and TRBJ2-2 for the parts outside the CDR3, the full variable domain is GAGVSQTPSNKVTEKGKYVELRCDPISGHTALYWYRQSLGQGPEFLIYFQGTGAADDSGLPNDRFFAVRPEGSVSTLKIQRTERGDSAVYLCASSPGQPTGELFFGEGSRLTVL.

The CDR3 coding sequence is TGTGCCAGCAGTGGACGGATGAACACTGAAGCTTTCTTT. Translated: CASSGRMNTEAFF. The chain recombines TRBV25-1 with TRBJ1-1, with no clear D. The CDR3 has 13 amino acids. Germline CDR1 reads MGHDK; CDR2 reads SYGVNS. V lost 4 bases to trimming and J lost 0 bases, with 6 bases between them.

This sequence joins TRBV6-1 and TRBJ2-7, with D hard to call. V lost 10 bases and J lost 1, with 8 bases in between. CDR1 and CDR2 from the germline V gene are MNHNS and SASEGT. This CDR3 has 11 residues. The CDR3, as DNA: TGTGCCACTGCCCGGTCCTACGAGCAGTACTTC. It yields the protein CATARSYEQYF.

In regard to this clone: This sample includes further DNA sequences coding for the same CDR3. J is TRBJ2-6 and V is TRBV9, with 7 bases fitting TRBD1. The germline gives CDR1 SGDLS, CDR2 YYNGEE. J gave up 2 bases and V 2 bases, and 1 base lay outside the gene matches. This CDR3 has 15 residues. CDR3: CASSVQGAGANVLTF. The DNA for the CDR3 is TGTGCCAGCAGCGTTCAGGGGGCTGGGGCCAACGTCCTGACTTTC.

DNA for the CDR3: TGTGCCAGCAGTGAATCTGGGCCTCCTAGGGAGACCCAGTACTTC. Residues: CASSESGPPRETQYF. The chain employs TRBV2 and TRBJ2-5; no reliable D call. The CDR3 loop spans 15 amino acids. V lost 2 bases and J 5 bases, leaving 15 bases between the germline ends. Germline CDR1 SNHLY, CDR2 FYNNEI.

V and J are TRBV9 and TRBJ1-1; D perhaps matches TRBD1 (5 bases). Trimming left V 1 base short and J 1 base short, with 11 bases between. This CDR3 spans 15 amino acids. Germline CDR1 reads SGDLS; CDR2 reads YYNGEE. CDR3 region: CASSVSGTGNTEAFF. As DNA, the CDR3 is TGTGCCAGCAGCGTATCCGGGACGGGGAACACTGAAGCTTTCTTT.

The J gene is TRBJ2-7, the V gene TRBV10-3, with 9 bases identical to TRBD1. The length of the CDR3 is 13 residues. Trimming removed 10 bases from V and 2 bases from J; junction bases left unmatched: 6. CDR1 and CDR2 from the germline V gene are ENHRY and SYGVKD. The CDR3 here is CATIRDRAYEQYF. The CDR3 DNA follows: TGTGCCACCATCCGGGACAGGGCCTACGAGCAGTACTTC.

The chain joins TRBV11-2 to TRBJ2-1, with D possibly being TRBD2 (7 bases). The CDR3 sequence is 16 residues long. V was clipped by 2 bases and J by 7 bases, with 18 bases between them. Germline V gene sequence: CDR1 SGHAT, CDR2 FQNNGV. In DNA, the CDR3 is TGTGCCAGCAGCTTAAGGGGGGGGGCCCTTCCTAATGAGCAGTTCTTC. Translation gives CASSLRGGALPNEQFF.

This clone was counted a single time. Other DNA sequences in the same sample also yield this CDR3. This chain links TRBV9 with TRBJ2-1; TRBD2 matches at 9 bases. Germline V gene data show CDR1 as SGDLS and CDR2 as YYNGEE. Trimming took 4 bases from V and 1 from J; bases not matched to a gene: 3. CDR3 size: 15 residues. The CDR3 DNA reads TGTGCCAGCAGCCCGCGGGAGGGATCCTACAATGAGCAGTTCTTC. It encodes CASSPREGSYNEQFF.

Only one count was recorded for this clone. The chain carries TRBV18 and TRBJ1-4; the D is unclear. Trimming stripped 2 bases from V and 2 bases from J, with 15 bases between. This CDR3 has 17 residues. Germline V gene sequence: CDR1 KGHSH, CDR2 LQKENI. Here the CDR3 reads CASSPLGKIATNEKLFF. DNA for the CDR3: TGTGCCAGCTCACCATTAGGGAAAATCGCGACTAATGAAAAACTGTTTTTT. Based on the CDR3 plus reference TRBV18 and TRBJ1-4, the full variable domain is NAGVMQNPRHLVRRRGQEARLRCSPMKGHSHVYWYRQLPEEGLKFMVYLQKENIIDESGMPKERFSAEFPKEGPSILRIQQVVRGDSAAYFCASSPLGKIATNEKLFFGSGTQLSVL.